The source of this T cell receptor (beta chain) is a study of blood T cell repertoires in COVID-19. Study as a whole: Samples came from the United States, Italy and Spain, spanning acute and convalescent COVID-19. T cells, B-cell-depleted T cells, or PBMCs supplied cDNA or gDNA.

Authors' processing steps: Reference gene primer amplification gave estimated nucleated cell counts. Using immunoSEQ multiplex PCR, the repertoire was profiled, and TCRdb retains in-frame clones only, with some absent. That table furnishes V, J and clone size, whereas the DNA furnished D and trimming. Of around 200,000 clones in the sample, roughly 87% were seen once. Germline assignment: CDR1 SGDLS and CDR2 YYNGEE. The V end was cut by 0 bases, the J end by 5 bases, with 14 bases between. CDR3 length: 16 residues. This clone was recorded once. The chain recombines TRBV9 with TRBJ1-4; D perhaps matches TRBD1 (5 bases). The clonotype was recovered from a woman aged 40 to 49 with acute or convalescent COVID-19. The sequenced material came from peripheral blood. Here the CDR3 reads CASSVEAGRLNEKLFF. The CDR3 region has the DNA TGTGCCAGCAGCGTAGAAGCGGGACGGCTGAATGAAAAACTGTTTTTT.